What follows are 16 T cell receptor beta chains derived from one specimen sequenced in a study of OX40 agonist ivuxolimab in advanced cancers. TCRdb's copy holds only in-frame clones and misses some; the assay was immunoSEQ multiplex PCR. This table holds tens of thousands of clones, 90% to 95% found once. The sequenced sample was CD4+ or CD8+ T cells sorted from blood, obtained in a trial of the OX40 agonist ivuxolimab. Source of these receptors: an adult with an advanced solid tumor such as melanoma, head and neck, liver or kidney cancer.

The chain is built from TRBV11-1 and TRBJ2-3; no clear D. This CDR3 has 13 residues. CDR1 is SGHAT, CDR2 FQDESV, per germline (reference sequence). Trimming stripped 2 bases from V and 5 bases from J, with 8 bases between. The CDR3 coding sequence is TGTGCCAGCAGCTTAAGGGTCGGAGATACGCAGTATTTT. It encodes CASSLRVGDTQYF.

The chain has TRBV7-9 and TRBJ2-5; D gene ambiguous. CDR3 size: 14 residues. Germline V CDR1 and CDR2: SEHNR, FQNEAQ (reference sequence). The V gene lost 1 base and the J gene lost 3 bases, with 9 bases spanning the gap. The CDR3 spells CASSLGAAKETQYF. The DNA for the CDR3 is TGTGCCAGCAGCTTAGGCGCGGCAAAAGAGACCCAGTACTTC.

V and J are TRBV14 and TRBJ2-7, with a tentative D call TRBD2 (6 bases). Germline-derived CDR1 and CDR2 are SGHDN and FVKESK. V lost 4 bases and J lost 3, with 10 bases in between. The CDR3 is 13 residues long. The CDR3 coding sequence is TGTGCCAGCAGCCCGGGGGTTTACTACGAGCAGTACTTC. Its translation: CASSPGVYYEQYF.

V is TRBV10-3 and J is TRBJ2-3, with D maybe TRBD1 (6 bases). CDR3 length: 19 residues. Germline V gives CDR1 ENHRY, CDR2 SYGVKD. V gave up 3 bases and J gave up 4 bases, with 26 bases separating them. The CDR3 here is CAISDARGWAATSSDTQYF. The CDR3 region has the DNA TGTGCCATCAGTGACGCTAGGGGGTGGGCAGCCACCAGTTCAGATACGCAGTATTTT.

The gene calls are TRBV7-9 and TRBJ2-1; D uncertain. The CDR3 length is 15 residues. Trimming removed 5 bases from V and 0 bases from J, with 11 bases in between. The germline V gene encodes CDR1 SEHNR and CDR2 FQNEAQ (reference sequence). This chain's CDR3 is CASSALYGSYNEQFF. The CDR3 region has the DNA TGTGCCAGCAGCGCCCTCTACGGCTCCTACAATGAGCAGTTCTTC. The whole variable domain, remainder taken from reference TRBV7-9 and TRBJ2-1, is DTGVSQNPRHKITKRGQNVTFRCDPISEHNRLYWYRQTLGQGPEFLTYFQNEAQLEKSRLLSDRFSAERPKGSFSTLEIQRTEQGDSAMYLCASSALYGSYNEQFFGPGTRLTVL.

This rearrangement joins TRBV21-1 to TRBJ2-4; whether TRBD1, the table's D call, matches the DNA was not checked. TRBV21-1 is termed a pseudogene. The CDR3 is made up of 16 amino acids. CDR3 nucleotide sequence: TGTGCCAGAAAAGGATTGTACAGGGGGATCCAGGACATTCAGTACTTC. As protein: CARKGLYRGIQDIQYF.

This rearrangement joins TRBV18 to TRBJ1-2, with D unclear. V gave up 0 bases and J gave up 3 bases, with 11 bases separating them. The V gene's germline CDR1 is KGHSH and CDR2 LQKENI. The CDR3 has 15 residues. CDR3 in DNA: TGTGCCAGCTCACCACCCGGGCTGGAGGACTATGGCTACACCTTC. This gives the protein CASSPPGLEDYGYTF.

The genes are TRBV19 and TRBJ1-2; D uncertain. The CDR3 totals 17 residues. V lost 1 base to trimming and J lost 0 bases, with 15 bases between them. The V gene's germline CDR1 is LNHDA and CDR2 SQIVND (reference sequence). CDR3 amino acids: CASSIAQYPTPNYGYTF. The CDR3 bases are TGTGCCAGTAGTATAGCCCAATACCCGACCCCTAACTATGGCTACACCTTC.

CDR3: CASTRGAGAYKETQYF. The CDR3 bases are TGTGCCAGCACCCGGGGAGCGGGGGCTTATAAAGAGACCCAGTACTTC. The genes are TRBV21-1 and TRBJ2-5; the table gives TRBD2 as D, unverified against the DNA. TRBV21-1 is shown as a pseudogene. The CDR3 is made up of 16 amino acids.

This sequence joins TRBV4-1 and TRBJ2-7; 9 bases are shared with TRBD1. The length of the CDR3 is 15 residues. After removal of 3 bases from V and 5 bases from J, the junction contained 8 bases not matched to a gene. The germline V gene encodes CDR1 MGHRA and CDR2 YSYEKL. The DNA for the CDR3 is TGCGCCAGCAGCCATGCTTGGGACAGGGCGGACGAGCAGTACTTC. This encodes CASSHAWDRADEQYF.

In DNA, the CDR3 is TGTGCCAGCAGCCAAGATGGCCCTGGGGCGAATCAAGAGACCCAGTACTTC. Its translation is CASSQDGPGANQETQYF. The chain joins TRBV4-2 to TRBJ2-5; tentative D call: TRBD1 (5 bases). V lost 0 bases and J lost 2, with 16 bases in between. Germline CDR1 reads LGHNA; CDR2 reads YNFKEQ. CDR3 length: 17 amino acids.

The CDR3 DNA is TGCGCCAGCAGCTTGGTTGCAGGGGGCCTGACTGAAGCTTTCTTT. Its translation: CASSLVAGGLTEAFF. This chain connects TRBV5-1 to TRBJ1-1; 8 bases are a match to TRBD1. After removal of 0 bases from V and 5 bases from J, the junction contained 6 bases not matched to a gene. The germline CDR1 and CDR2 sequences are SGHRS and YFSETQ. The CDR3 contains 15 residues.

The chain employs TRBV7-3 and TRBJ1-1, with a weak D call TRBD1 (5 bases). Germline CDR1 is SGHTA and CDR2 is FQGTGA. This CDR3 is 13 amino acids long. Trimming removed 1 base from V and 6 bases from J, with 9 bases in between. The CDR3 DNA follows: TGTGCCAGCAGCTTAAGGGGCTACCCTGAAGCTTTCTTT. Protein sequence: CASSLRGYPEAFF. Filled out from reference TRBV7-3 and TRBJ1-1, the complete variable domain reads GAGVSQTPSNKVTEKGKYVELRCDPISGHTALYWYRQSLGQGPEFLIYFQGTGAADDSGLPNDRFFAVRPEGSVSTLKIQRTERGDSAVYLCASSLRGYPEAFFGQGTRLTVV.

This sequence joins TRBV27 and TRBJ2-7; the match to TRBD1 covers 7 bases. Germline V CDR1 and CDR2: MNHEY, SMNVEV (reference sequence). The CDR3 sequence is 13 residues long. V lost 6 bases and J lost 2; bases outside the gene matches: 4. In nucleotides, the CDR3 is TGTGCCAGCAGCAAGGGGGCCCCCTACGAGCAGTACTTC. It is translated as CASSKGAPYEQYF.

This chain connects TRBV11-3 to TRBJ1-3; D ambiguous. The CDR3 loop spans 15 amino acids. CDR1 is SGHNT, CDR2 YENEEA, per germline. Trimming took off 4 bases at V and 0 bases at J, with 10 bases between the two ends. Here the CDR3 reads CASSSGPSSGNTIYF. DNA of the CDR3: TGTGCCAGCAGCTCTGGACCCAGCTCTGGAAACACCATATATTTT. The full variable domain, with the rest looked up from reference TRBV11-3 and TRBJ1-3, is EAGVVQSPRYKIIEKKQPVAFWCNPISGHNTLYWYLQNLGQGPELLIRYENEEAVDDSQLPKDRFSAERLKGVDSTLKIQPAELGDSAVYLCASSSGPSSGNTIYFGEGSWLTVV.

The chain has TRBV15 and TRBJ2-1; TRBD2 is a possible D gene (5 bases). V lost 1 base and J lost 0, with 10 bases in between. The CDR3 contains 16 residues. Germline-derived CDR1 and CDR2 are LNHNV and YYDKDF (reference sequence). The CDR3 region has the DNA TGTGCCACCAGCAGAGGCGTGGGGAGCTCCTACAATGAGCAGTTCTTC. Protein sequence: CATSRGVGSSYNEQFF. The full variable domain, its missing parts supplied by reference TRBV15 and TRBJ2-1, is DAMVIQNPRYQVTQFGKPVTLSCSQTLNHNVMYWYQQKSSQAPKLLFHYYDKDFNNEADTPDNFQSRRPNTSFCFLDIRSPGLGDTAMYLCATSRGVGSSYNEQFFGPGTRLTVL.